A single sample is the source of the 26 T cell receptor beta chains below, sequenced in a study of T cell responses to AZD1222 COVID-19 vaccine. The protocol was immunoSEQ multiplex PCR, while the TCRdb copy is restricted to in-frame clones and leaves out a portion. Of some 91,000 clones listed, approximately 94% are singletons. The sequences come from peripheral blood, collected on day 0 of AZD1222 vaccination. These receptors were taken from an adult in good health.

This chain connects TRBV11-3 to TRBJ1-6; D not certain. CDR3 length: 19 residues. The ends were cut back, 3 bases at V and 9 bases at J, with 27 bases in the middle. In germline, CDR1 is SGHNT, CDR2 YENEEA. CDR3 DNA: TGTGCCAGCAGCTTTGGAGAGACAAATGAACCAAATTTTTTTTCACCCCTCCACTTT. It translates to CASSFGETNEPNFFSPLHF.

This sequence joins TRBV3-1 (or the pseudogene TRBV3-2) and TRBJ1-2; D gene unclear. This CDR3 region has 15 residues. The germline CDR1 and CDR2 sequences are LGHDT and YNNKEL (reference sequence). Trimming pared 4 bases from V and 3 bases from J, leaving 15 bases between. The CDR3 DNA follows: TGTGCCAGCAGCCCCCTGGAGGCCGGGGACTATGGCTACACCTTC. Its translation: CASSPLEAGDYGYTF.

The chain employs TRBV9 and TRBJ2-5, with D tentatively TRBD1 or TRBD2 (5 bases each). The CDR3 totals 15 residues. Trimming pared 4 bases from V and 1 base from J, leaving 14 bases between. Germline V CDR1 and CDR2: SGDLS, YYNGEE. The DNA of the CDR3 is TGTGCCAGCAGCCCCTTTACGGGACCCCAAGAGACCCAGTACTTC. It encodes CASSPFTGPQETQYF.

The genes are TRBV30 and TRBJ1-3; no firm D call. The CDR3 totals 15 residues. Trimming cost V 2 bases and J 4 bases, with 15 bases left between them. Germline V gene lookup returns CDR1 GTSNPN and CDR2 SVGIG (reference sequence). The CDR3 bases are TGTGCCTGGAGTACGTCACGATTTCAGGGAAACACCATATATTTT. Translating gives CAWSTSRFQGNTIYF.

V usage is TRBV19 and J usage is TRBJ1-2; D remains unclear. In germline, CDR1 is LNHDA, CDR2 SQIVND (reference sequence). Trimming pared 6 bases from V and 0 bases from J, leaving 5 bases between. This CDR3 spans 12 amino acids. The CDR3 bases are TGTGCCAGTAGCCTAACTAACTATGGCTACACCTTC. Amino acids: CASSLTNYGYTF.

The chain carries TRBV28 and TRBJ1-4; D is uncertain. Germline V gene data show CDR1 as MDHEN and CDR2 as SYDVKM. The V end was cut by 2 bases, the J end by 8 bases, with 3 bases between. The CDR3 length is 11 residues. CDR3 DNA sequence: TGTGCCAGCAGTTTAGCAGAAAAACTGTTTTTT. Its translation is CASSLAEKLFF.

The V call is TRBV6-4, the J call TRBJ2-1, with D tentatively TRBD1 (8 bases). This CDR3 contains 14 residues. Germline CDR1 and CDR2: MRHNA and SNTAGT. V was pared by 3 bases and J by 8 bases, with 14 bases between. The CDR3 sequence is CASSEAGQADEQFF. The CDR3 DNA reads as TGTGCCAGCAGTGAAGCGGGACAGGCAGATGAGCAGTTCTTC.

The V call is TRBV5-4, the J call TRBJ2-1; unclear D gene. This CDR3 is 14 amino acids long. Trimming removed 6 bases at V and 0 bases at J, with 10 bases between. CDR1 and CDR2 (germline): SGHNT, YYREEE (reference sequence). CDR3 amino acids: CASNPEPSYNEQFF. DNA of the CDR3: TGTGCCAGCAACCCCGAACCCTCCTACAATGAGCAGTTCTTC. Together with reference TRBV5-4 and TRBJ2-1, the CDR3 gives the full variable domain: ETGVTQSPTHLIKTRGQQVTLRCSSQSGHNTVSWYQQALGQGPQFIFQYYREEENGRGNFPPRFSGLQFPNYSSELNVNALELDDSALYLCASNPEPSYNEQFFGPGTRLTVL.

The rearrangement joins TRBV9 to TRBJ1-3; D gene ambiguous. Germline V lookup: CDR1 SGDLS, CDR2 YYNGEE. Trimming left V 2 bases short and J 0 bases short, with 9 bases between. CDR3 length: 15 amino acids. The CDR3 DNA follows: TGTGCCAGCAGCGTCGGATCGCTCTCTGGAAACACCATATATTTT. Its protein product is CASSVGSLSGNTIYF.

In nucleotides, the CDR3 is TGCGCCAGCAGCTTGAACAACAATGAGCAGTTCTTC. Amino acid sequence: CASSLNNNEQFF. The V call is TRBV5-1, the J call TRBJ2-1; no reliable D call. The CDR3 has 12 amino acids. Germline V CDR1 and CDR2: SGHRS, YFSETQ. The V end was cut by 1 base, the J end by 5 bases, with 4 bases between.

The chain employs TRBV30 and TRBJ2-7; D is perhaps TRBD1 or TRBD2 (5 bases each). Germline values: CDR1 GTSNPN, CDR2 SVGIG (reference sequence). V dropped 3 bases and J dropped 2 bases, with 11 bases sitting between them. The CDR3 is 13 amino acids. The CDR3: CAWSRDGPYEQYF. DNA for the CDR3: TGTGCCTGGAGCCGGGACGGGCCCTACGAGCAGTACTTC.

The rearrangement links TRBV28 to TRBJ1-1; D remains unclear. Trimming removed 6 bases from V and 2 bases from J, with 4 bases in between. CDR3 length: 11 amino acids. The V gene's germline CDR1 is MDHEN and CDR2 SYDVKM. CDR3 protein: CASRHNTEAFF. The DNA for the CDR3 is TGTGCCAGCAGGCACAACACTGAAGCTTTCTTT.

The gene calls are TRBV7-2 and TRBJ2-1, with TRBD2 matching over 8 bases. There are 16 residues in the CDR3. V shed 1 base, J shed 0 bases, and the junction held 2 bases outside the gene matches. Germline V gene data show CDR1 as SGHTA and CDR2 as FQGNSA. In nucleotides, the CDR3 is TGTGCCAGCAGCTTAGACGGGGGGGGCTCCTACAATGAGCAGTTCTTC. Protein product: CASSLDGGGSYNEQFF.

The V and J genes are TRBV3-1 (or the pseudogene TRBV3-2) and TRBJ1-3; TRBD1 is a possible D gene (6 bases). The germline gives CDR1 LGHDT, CDR2 YNNKEL (reference sequence). The CDR3 length is 15 residues. Deletions cut 1 base from V and 4 bases from J, with 11 bases between. CDR3 loop: CASSQGGALGNTIYF. The DNA for the CDR3 is TGTGCCAGCAGCCAAGGGGGGGCGCTCGGAAACACCATATATTTT.

The J gene is TRBJ2-1, the V gene TRBV5-1; no definite D call. The CDR3 spans 12 residues. CDR1 and CDR2 from the germline V gene are SGHRS and YFSETQ. Trimming cost V 5 bases and J 3 bases, with 6 bases left between them. CDR3 amino acids: CASSLNYNEQFF. CDR3 in DNA: TGCGCCAGCAGTTTAAACTACAATGAGCAGTTCTTC.

The chain joins TRBV7-9 to TRBJ1-1; D unclear. The CDR3 has 15 residues. Trimming shortened V by 4 bases and J by 1 base, and 13 bases separated the two germline ends. Germline CDR1 SEHNR, CDR2 FQNEAQ (reference sequence). The chain's CDR3 is CASSSYMGSNTEAFF. In DNA, the CDR3 is TGTGCCAGCAGCTCTTATATGGGTTCGAACACTGAAGCTTTCTTT.

This sequence joins TRBV10-3 and TRBJ1-1, with D perhaps TRBD1 (6 bases). The CDR3 spans 14 residues. Germline lookup yields CDR1 ENHRY and CDR2 SYGVKD. V lost 6 bases and J 0 bases, leaving 11 bases between the germline ends. This CDR3 is CAIRADSLNTEAFF. The CDR3 DNA reads TGTGCCATCAGGGCGGACAGCTTGAACACTGAAGCTTTCTTT.

In its sample, this clone was seen once. The chain recombines TRBV3-1 (or the pseudogene TRBV3-2) with TRBJ2-7; 7 positions agree with TRBD1. Germline V gene lookup returns CDR1 LGHDT and CDR2 YNNKEL (reference sequence). With 3 bases clipped from V and 3 bases from J, the junction kept 2 bases outside the gene matches. The CDR3 has 13 residues. The CDR3 DNA reads TGTGCCAGCAGCCACGACAGGGTCTACGAGCAGTACTTC. Protein sequence: CASSHDRVYEQYF.

The chain is built from TRBV5-4 and TRBJ1-6; a weak D match, TRBD1 (5 bases). CDR1 SGHNT and CDR2 YYREEE come from the germline V gene (reference sequence). V was pared by 5 bases and J by 0 bases, with 15 bases between. This CDR3 region has 17 residues. Here the CDR3 reads CASRRRSQGSYNSPLHF. The CDR3 region has the DNA TGTGCCAGCAGGAGACGGAGCCAGGGCTCCTATAATTCACCCCTCCACTTT.

The sample holds a few counts of this clone. The chain joins TRBV9 to TRBJ2-1; tentative D call: TRBD1 (5 bases). Trimming took off 3 bases at V and 3 bases at J, with 10 bases between the two ends. This CDR3 region has 14 residues. Germline assignment: CDR1 SGDLS and CDR2 YYNGEE. The CDR3 loop is CASSAQTVYNEQFF. The CDR3 DNA follows: TGTGCCAGCAGCGCCCAGACAGTCTACAATGAGCAGTTCTTC.

Here the CDR3 reads CASSPAGGVNEKLFF. CDR3 coding DNA: TGTGCCAGCAGCCCAGCCGGGGGGGTAAATGAAAAACTGTTTTTT. The chain joins TRBV7-9 to TRBJ1-4, with D tentatively TRBD1 (5 bases). Deletions cut 5 bases from V and 5 bases from J, with 15 bases between. The CDR3 runs to 15 residues. In germline, CDR1 is SEHNR, CDR2 FQNEAQ (reference sequence).

The rearrangement joins TRBV3-1 (or the pseudogene TRBV3-2) to TRBJ2-7; 11 bases align to TRBD2. The germline V gene encodes CDR1 LGHDT and CDR2 YNNKEL (reference sequence). The CDR3 consists of 15 residues. J lost 6 bases, V lost 1 base, and 5 bases had no gene match. The CDR3 reads CASSQGRLAGGEQYF. The CDR3 nucleotides read TGTGCCAGCAGCCAAGGCAGGCTAGCGGGAGGCGAGCAGTACTTC.

J is TRBJ2-7 and V is TRBV7-9, with D possibly matching TRBD1 (6 bases). V shed 5 bases and J shed 5 bases, with 16 bases lying between them. In germline, CDR1 is SEHNR, CDR2 FQNEAQ (reference sequence). This CDR3 has 14 amino acids. CDR3 in amino acids: CASSHRTVRDEQYF. The CDR3 DNA follows: TGTGCCAGCAGCCATCGGACAGTCCGGGACGAGCAGTACTTC.

The gene calls are TRBV5-1 and TRBJ2-5; TRBD1 matches 8 bases. Trimming took 4 bases from V and 4 from J; bases not matched to a gene: 12. This CDR3 is 16 amino acids long. The germline V gene encodes CDR1 SGHRS and CDR2 YFSETQ. CDR3 sequence reads: CASSASGGVLGETQYF. CDR3 in DNA: TGCGCCAGCAGCGCTTCAGGGGGCGTTTTGGGAGAGACCCAGTACTTC.

The chain carries TRBV28 and TRBJ1-6; 8 bases fit TRBD1. From germline, CDR1 is MDHEN and CDR2 SYDVKM. V dropped 6 bases and J dropped 8; count of bases not matched to a gene: 12. The CDR3 consists of 16 residues. The CDR3 region is CASRSPGGGTYSPLHF. The CDR3 DNA reads as TGTGCCAGCAGATCCCCAGGGGGCGGAACGTATTCACCCCTCCACTTT.

The rearrangement links TRBV21-1 to TRBJ1-1. TRBV21-1 is termed a pseudogene. The CDR3 runs 16 residues. The CDR3 nucleotides are TGTGCCAGCAGCGCAAAAGTGGTGGTAGTGAACACTGAAGCTTTCTTT. This encodes CASSAKVVVVNTEAFF.